A single sample gave rise to the 4 T cell receptor beta chains below, sequenced in a study of blood T cell repertoires in COVID-19. Profiling relied on immunoSEQ multiplex PCR, and the TCRdb table lists in-frame clones only, not all of them. The sample lists a few hundred thousand clones, more than 75% occurring once. The source material was peripheral blood. These receptors came from a woman in her sixties with COVID-19, enrolled during active disease.

The chain couples TRBV29-1 to TRBJ2-2, with 10 positions matching TRBD1. CDR1 is SQVTM and CDR2 is ANQGSEA in the germline V gene. V shed 4 bases and J 4 bases; nucleotides not matched to a gene: 9. CDR3 length equals 16 residues. CDR3 nucleotide sequence: TGCAGCGTTGGTCGCGGGACAGGGGTTAGCACCGGGGAGCTGTTTTTT. Its protein product is CSVGRGTGVSTGELFF.

V gene TRBV18 combines with J gene TRBJ1-5; no firm D call. V was shortened by 3 bases and J by 6 bases, with 12 bases between the two germline ends. The CDR3 is 14 residues long. CDR1 and CDR2 (germline): KGHSH, LQKENI. The chain's CDR3 is CASSPGGFGQPQHF. In nucleotides, the CDR3 is TGTGCCAGCTCACCGGGAGGATTTGGTCAGCCCCAGCATTTT.

This clone appeared a single time. The genes are TRBV10-3 and TRBJ1-2; 7 nucleotides match TRBD1. The CDR3 covers 13 residues. The V gene's germline CDR1 is ENHRY and CDR2 SYGVKD. J lost 6 bases, V lost 4 bases, and 5 bases had no gene match. CDR3 protein: CAISGQGIHGYTF. Here the CDR3 DNA reads TGTGCCATCAGTGGACAGGGAATTCATGGCTACACCTTC.

The gene calls are TRBV4-3 and TRBJ2-3; a possible D gene is TRBD1 (5 bases). V was pared by 3 bases and J by 5 bases, with 12 bases between. CDR1 is LGHNA and CDR2 is YSLEER in the germline V gene. The CDR3 totals 14 residues. The CDR3 sequence is CASSHGPTGDTQYF. The CDR3 coding sequence is TGCGCCAGCAGCCACGGACCTACAGGAGATACGCAGTATTTT.